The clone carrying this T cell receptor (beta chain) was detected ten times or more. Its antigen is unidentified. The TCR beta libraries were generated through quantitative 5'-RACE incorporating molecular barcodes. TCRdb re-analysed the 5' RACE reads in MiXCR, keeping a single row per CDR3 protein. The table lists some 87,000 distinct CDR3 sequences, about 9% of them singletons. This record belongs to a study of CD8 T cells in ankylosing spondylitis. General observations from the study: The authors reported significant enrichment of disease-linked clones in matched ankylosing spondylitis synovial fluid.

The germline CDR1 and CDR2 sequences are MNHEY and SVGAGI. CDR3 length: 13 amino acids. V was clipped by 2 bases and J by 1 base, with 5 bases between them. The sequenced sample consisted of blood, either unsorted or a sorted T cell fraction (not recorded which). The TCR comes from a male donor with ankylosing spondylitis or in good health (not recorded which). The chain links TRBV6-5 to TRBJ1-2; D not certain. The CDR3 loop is CASSYGRNYGYTF. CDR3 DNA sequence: TGTGCCAGCAGTTACGGGCGTAACTATGGCTACACCTTC.